This entry concerns a single TCR beta chain. Its antigen is not known. This sample was included in a study of T cells in Graves' hyperthyroidism and ophthalmopathy. Broader study findings: Most clonotypes expanded in thyroid above 0.001 were likewise present in blood. Ophthalmopathy and stable hyperthyroidism were told apart by a 13 V-J model.

RNA transcripts provided the source from which TCR beta CDR3 regions were amplified. The HTBI primer set was used in a first-round RT-PCR of the TCR CDR3. TCRdb reprocessed the multiplex PCR reads via MiXCR and lists one record per CDR3 protein. The sample yields approximately 300,000 distinct CDR3 sequences, approximately 18% seen once. Each person with ophthalmopathy scored at least 3 on the Clinical Activity Score, reached NOSPECS grade 4 or higher, and had been ill under 3 months. Diagnoses used clinical symptoms, serum thyroxine and TRAb, thyroid ultrasound and orbital computed tomography. The CDR3 extends over 13 amino acids. Trimming left V 6 bases short and J 7 bases short, with 15 bases between. Germline CDR1 is MGHDK and CDR2 is SYGVNS.

The TCR originated in a man aged 45 to 65 with Graves' ophthalmopathy. The sample comprised blood. The chain uses TRBV25-1 and TRBJ1-2, with TRBD1 as a possible D gene (6 bases). The CDR3 nucleotides read TGTGCCAGCAGGGCTACACAGGGTTTTGGCTACACCTTC. Translated: CASRATQGFGYTF.